This TCR beta chain was found in a study of cytomegalovirus exposure and HLA in healthy donors. Turning to this clone: Its antigen remains unknown.

In the PCR, 60 Vbeta and 13 Jbeta primers were used. Generated by immunoSEQ multiplex PCR, the TCRdb table keeps only in-frame clones and is missing some. This table holds 100,000 to 150,000 clones, approximately 83% found once. Regarding the study as a whole: Prior analysis indicated that the majority of TCR beta V segments exhibited productivity approximately 87% or approximately 30% of the time. Sequencing likely generated an artifact that appeared as a cluster of highly shared sequence variants. Cytomegalovirus-associated status was assigned to roughly 160 TCR beta chains.

This TCR came from a woman aged 40 to 50 in good health and CMV-seropositive. Sequencing used PBMCs.

This chain's CDR3 is CASSFGTSGILEQFF. The CDR3 nucleotides are TGTGCCAGCAGTTTTGGGACTAGCGGGATTCTTGAGCAGTTCTTC. V and J are TRBV27 and TRBJ2-1; 13 bases are shared with TRBD2. The junction had 5 bases not matched to a gene; V was cut back by 3 bases and J by 9 bases. The CDR3 consists of 15 residues. CDR1 is MNHEY, CDR2 SMNVEV, per germline (reference sequence).